The entry that follows covers one T cell receptor beta chain sequence. Other nucleotide sequences from this sample produce the same CDR3. The CDR3 contains 13 residues. Germline CDR1 is MNHEY and CDR2 is SVGAGI. V gave up 0 bases and J gave up 8 bases, with 7 bases separating them. The data stem from a study of radiotherapy plus CTLA-4 blockade in lung cancer. Study details: Among patients, over 15% showed objective responses, and 25% to 35% had disease control.

This table comes from immunoSEQ multiplex PCR, and its TCRdb copy is limited to in-frame clones, with some not included. The sample consists of some 45,000 clones, 70% to 80% of them appearing once. The TCR comes from a human donor with non-small cell lung cancer who had stable disease on radiotherapy plus ipilimumab. Sequencing was performed on peripheral blood, taken from a patient treated with radiotherapy plus ipilimumab. The chain employs TRBV6-5 and TRBJ1-4; D is ambiguous. Here the CDR3 DNA reads TGTGCCAGCAGTTACTCGCCCGGGGAAAAACTGTTTTTT. It is translated as CASSYSPGEKLFF.